Listed below are T cell receptor beta chains from one sample, sequenced in a study of blood T cell repertoires in COVID-19. Profiled with immunoSEQ multiplex PCR; TCRdb holds only in-frame clones, not every one. Here the sample spans about 150,000 clones, approximately 87% being singletons. Sample: peripheral blood. The receptors here all came from a human donor in a cohort sampled during active COVID-19. CDR3s include the opening cysteine and the closing phenylalanine or tryptophan. D genes are given only for firm matches. Some rows mark clone size as missing; the rest say once, few, many or name a class of expanded clone.

>TRBV19|NA|TRBJ1-3|NA
CASTGGPYGNTIYF
TGTGCCAGTACCGGGGGGCCTTATGGAAACACCATATATTTT
>TRBV5-1|NA|TRBJ2-3|once
CASSLGAEADTQYF
TGCGCCAGCAGCTTGGGGGCGGAGGCAGATACGCAGTATTTT
>TRBV7-2|NA|TRBJ2-4|NA
CASSYRGGKNIQYF
TGTGCCAGCAGTTACAGGGGGGGCAAAAACATTCAGTACTTC
>TRBV12-3/TRBV12-4|NA|TRBJ2-5|NA
CASSPPEGTQYF
TGTGCCAGCAGTCCCCCGGAGGGAACCCAGTACTTC
>TRBV11-3|NA|TRBJ1-1|NA
CASRRQGNTEAFF
TGTGCCAGCAGGCGGCAGGGGAACACTGAAGCTTTCTTT
>TRBV7-2|NA|TRBJ1-2|few
CASSLNPGDYGYTF
TGTGCCAGCAGCTTAAATCCAGGGGACTATGGCTACACCTTC
>TRBV9|NA|TRBJ2-5|NA
CASSVGDFHFETQYF
TGTGCCAGCAGCGTAGGGGACTTCCACTTTGAGACCCAGTACTTC
>TRBV5-4|TRBD1|TRBJ1-2|once
CASNLQGVYGYTF
TGTGCCAGCAACCTACAGGGGGTCTATGGCTACACCTTC
>TRBV6-5|NA|TRBJ2-3|NA
CASSYSRTRTDTQYF
TGTGCCAGCAGTTACTCGCGTACTCGCACAGATACGCAGTATTTT
>TRBV2|TRBD2|TRBJ2-1|NA
CASSVLLAGGHEQFF
TGTGCCAGCAGTGTTTTACTAGCGGGAGGCCATGAGCAGTTCTTC
>TRBV3-1/TRBV3-2|TRBD1|TRBJ2-7|NA
CASSPSGGAFNEQYF
TGTGCCAGCAGCCCCTCAGGGGGCGCATTCAACGAGCAGTACTTC
>TRBV3-1/TRBV3-2|TRBD1|TRBJ1-6|NA
CASSQDVATGRYNSPLHF
TGTGCCAGCAGCCAAGATGTGGCGACAGGGAGGTATAATTCACCCCTCCACTTT
>TRBV6-5|NA|TRBJ1-1|NA
CASGMTGVFEAFF
TGTGCCAGCGGGATGACGGGAGTCTTTGAAGCTTTCTTT
>TRBV10-3|TRBD1|TRBJ1-2|NA
CATGQPDYGYTF
TGTGCCACGGGACAGCCAGACTATGGCTACACCTTC
>TRBV15|NA|TRBJ2-1|NA
CATSRAGGGRRNEQFF
TGTGCCACCAGCAGAGCCGGAGGGGGCCGGAGAAATGAGCAGTTCTTC
>TRBV12-3/TRBV12-4|NA|TRBJ1-3|NA
CASGRTERNTIYF
TGTGCTAGCGGCAGGACAGAGCGGAACACCATATATTTT
>TRBV29-1|NA|TRBJ2-6|NA
CSVEDMRQVSGANVLTF
TGCAGCGTTGAAGATATGAGACAGGTCTCTGGGGCCAACGTCCTGACTTTC
>TRBV7-2|TRBD2|TRBJ2-3|NA
CASSLLAGPQYF
TGTGCCAGCAGCTTACTAGCGGGGCCCCAGTATTTT
>TRBV11-3|NA|TRBJ1-1|NA
CASSSIRTEAFF
TGTGCCAGCAGCTCGATTCGGACTGAAGCTTTCTTT
>TRBV7-2|TRBD2|TRBJ2-5|once
CASSSLAVGGETQYF
TGTGCCAGCAGCTCTCTAGCGGTGGGGGGAGAGACCCAGTACTTC
>TRBV11-2|NA|TRBJ1-2|NA
CASSSREGYGYTF
TGTGCCAGCAGCTCACGGGAGGGCTATGGCTACACCTTC
>TRBV6-5|TRBD2|TRBJ2-3|NA
CASSSQRGVGPDTQYF
TGTGCCAGCAGTTCTCAGCGGGGGGTAGGGCCAGATACGCAGTATTTT
>TRBV19|NA|TRBJ1-5|NA
CASSITYSNQPQHF
TGTGCCAGTAGTATTACATATAGCAATCAGCCCCAGCATTTT
>TRBV19|TRBD1|TRBJ1-4|NA
CASSRDREEKLFF
TGTGCCAGTAGCAGGGACAGGGAGGAAAAACTGTTTTTT
>TRBV20-1|TRBD2|TRBJ2-3|NA
CSASSGTSGQYF
TGCAGTGCTAGTTCTGGGACTAGCGGGCAGTATTTT
>TRBV7-9|NA|TRBJ1-1|NA
CASSSLGNTEAFF
TGTGCCAGCAGCTCCCTAGGGAACACTGAAGCTTTCTTT
>TRBV5-1|TRBD2|TRBJ2-1|NA
CASSSPSGGVVRGTNEQFF
TGCGCCAGCAGCTCCCCTAGCGGCGGGGTGGTTAGGGGCACAAATGAGCAGTTCTTC
>TRBV7-2|TRBD1|TRBJ2-1|NA
CASSLGDRGYNEQFF
TGTGCCAGCAGCTTAGGGGACAGGGGTTACAATGAGCAGTTCTTC
>TRBV9|TRBD2|TRBJ2-4|NA
CASSVDGGRANIQYF
TGTGCCAGCAGCGTAGACGGCGGGAGGGCCAACATTCAGTACTTC